The T cell receptor beta chain under discussion was sequenced for a study of T cell changes during pregnancy in multiple sclerosis. Data came from immunoSEQ multiplex PCR; TCRdb stores just in-frame clones and leaves some out. Of about 83,000 clones in the sample, about nine tenths were seen once. The CDR3 totals 17 residues. V shed 1 base, J shed 6 bases, and the junction held 11 bases outside the gene matches. CDR1 LNHNV and CDR2 YYDKDF come from the germline V gene (reference sequence). This rearrangement joins TRBV15 to TRBJ2-1; 8 bases are shared with TRBD1. The receptor was derived from a female donor in good health, serving as a control in a pregnancy study. Some clones in this sample may be carry-over from other donors' samples. The source was PBMCs, collected in the first trimester of pregnancy. The CDR3 DNA reads TGTGCCACCAGCAGAGGGCAAGGCAGGGGGCCTCGCAATGAGCAGTTCTTC. Protein: CATSRGQGRGPRNEQFF. Together with reference TRBV15 and TRBJ2-1, the CDR3 gives the full variable domain: DAMVIQNPRYQVTQFGKPVTLSCSQTLNHNVMYWYQQKSSQAPKLLFHYYDKDFNNEADTPDNFQSRRPNTSFCFLDIRSPGLGDTAMYLCATSRGQGRGPRNEQFFGPGTRLTVL.